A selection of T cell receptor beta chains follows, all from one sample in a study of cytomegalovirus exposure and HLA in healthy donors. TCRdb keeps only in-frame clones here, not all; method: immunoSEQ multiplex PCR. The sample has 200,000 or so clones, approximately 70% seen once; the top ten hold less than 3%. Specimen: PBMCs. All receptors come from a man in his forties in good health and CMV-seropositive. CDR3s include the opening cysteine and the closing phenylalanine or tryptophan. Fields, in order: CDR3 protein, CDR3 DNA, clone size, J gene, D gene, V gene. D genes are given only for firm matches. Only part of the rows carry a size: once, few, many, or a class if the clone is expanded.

CDR3: CSVGQGSTDTQYF
DNA: TGCAGCGTTGGACAGGGTAGCACAGATACGCAGTATTTT
size: NA
J: TRBJ2-3
D: TRBD1
V: TRBV29-1

CDR3: CASSLGLAGNTDTQYF
DNA: TGTGCCAGCAGCTTAGGGCTAGCGGGGAACACAGATACGCAGTATTTT
size: NA
J: TRBJ2-3
D: TRBD2
V: TRBV7-9

CDR3: CASSLDGQGRLYGYTF
DNA: TGCGCCAGCAGCTTGGACGGGCAGGGTCGATTGTATGGCTACACCTTC
size: few
J: TRBJ1-2
D: NA
V: TRBV5-1

CDR3: CASSRYDRHNNNSPLHF
DNA: TGTGCCAGCAGCCGCTACGACAGGCATAATAATAATTCACCCCTCCACTTT
size: NA
J: TRBJ1-6
D: NA
V: TRBV7-8

CDR3: CASSLQVSTYEQYF
DNA: TGTGCCAGCAGTTTACAGGTCTCCACCTACGAGCAGTACTTC
size: NA
J: TRBJ2-7
D: NA
V: TRBV2

CDR3: CASTTNGNRPNGYTF
DNA: TGTGCCAGCACCACCAATGGGAACAGGCCCAATGGCTACACCTTC
size: NA
J: TRBJ1-2
D: NA
V: TRBV6-1

CDR3: CATSRGEWATNTEAFF
DNA: TGTGCCACCAGCAGAGGGGAGTGGGCAACGAACACTGAAGCTTTCTTT
size: NA
J: TRBJ1-1
D: NA
V: TRBV15

CDR3: CASSYSGGSYEQYF
DNA: TGTGCCAGCAGTTACTCCGGGGGGTCCTACGAGCAGTACTTC
size: NA
J: TRBJ2-7
D: TRBD2
V: TRBV6-6

CDR3: CASSPWTSRIEQYF
DNA: TGTGCCAGCAGCCCCTGGACTAGTCGAATCGAGCAGTACTTC
size: NA
J: TRBJ2-7
D: TRBD2
V: TRBV5-6

CDR3: CASSQGGGTDTQYF
DNA: TGCGCCAGCAGCCAGGGAGGGGGCACAGATACGCAGTATTTT
size: few
J: TRBJ2-3
D: TRBD2
V: TRBV5-1

CDR3: CASSYSNQAQETQYF
DNA: TGTGCCAGCAGTTACTCGAACCAGGCCCAAGAGACCCAGTACTTC
size: NA
J: TRBJ2-5
D: NA
V: TRBV6-6

CDR3: CASSIGTGGPYEQYF
DNA: TGTGCCAGTAGTATTGGAACAGGGGGACCCTACGAGCAGTACTTC
size: NA
J: TRBJ2-7
D: TRBD1
V: TRBV19

CDR3: CATSRPHRGAEAFF
DNA: TGTGCCACCAGCAGACCCCACAGGGGCGCAGAAGCTTTCTTT
size: NA
J: TRBJ1-1
D: TRBD1
V: TRBV15

CDR3: CASSLGRVSYNEQFF
DNA: TGTGCCAGCAGCTTGGGTAGAGTCTCCTACAATGAGCAGTTCTTC
size: NA
J: TRBJ2-1
D: NA
V: TRBV5-8

CDR3: CASSEMSGGARDTQYF
DNA: TGCGCCAGCAGTGAGATGAGCGGGGGGGCCAGAGATACGCAGTATTTT
size: few
J: TRBJ2-3
D: TRBD2
V: TRBV10-2

CDR3: CASGITLGNRGRSAGELFF
DNA: TGTGCTAGTGGCATTACGCTAGGTAACAGGGGAAGGTCTGCCGGGGAGCTGTTTTTT
size: once
J: TRBJ2-2
D: TRBD1
V: TRBV12-5

CDR3: CASSQDEGQGAAGYTF
DNA: TGTGCCAGCAGCCAAGATGAGGGACAGGGGGCCGCCGGCTACACCTTC
size: NA
J: TRBJ1-2
D: TRBD1
V: TRBV4-2

CDR3: CASSLDMNTEAFF
DNA: TGCGCCAGCAGCTTAGACATGAACACTGAAGCTTTCTTT
size: few
J: TRBJ1-1
D: NA
V: TRBV5-1

CDR3: CSARGPTAIPF
DNA: TGCAGTGCTAGGGGCCCAACAGCTATACCTTTC
size: NA
J: TRBJ1-2
D: NA
V: TRBV20-1

CDR3: CASSFSGQGIGEQYF
DNA: TGTGCCAGCAGCTTTTCAGGACAGGGGATTGGCGAGCAGTACTTC
size: NA
J: TRBJ2-7
D: TRBD1
V: TRBV7-9

CDR3: CASSGEIYGYTF
DNA: TGTGCCAGCAGTGGGGAGATCTATGGCTACACCTTC
size: NA
J: TRBJ1-2
D: NA
V: TRBV6-6

CDR3: CASSPTGSGANVLTF
DNA: TGTGCCAGCTCACCCACAGGCTCCGGGGCCAACGTCCTGACTTTC
size: once
J: TRBJ2-6
D: NA
V: TRBV18

CDR3: CASSLGLFSGANVLTF
DNA: TGTGCCAGCAGCTTGGGACTTTTCTCTGGGGCCAACGTCCTGACTTTC
size: NA
J: TRBJ2-6
D: NA
V: TRBV5-5

CDR3: CASLRTGAAANTEAFF
DNA: TGTGCCAGTCTTAGGACAGGGGCCGCCGCGAACACTGAAGCTTTCTTT
size: NA
J: TRBJ1-1
D: TRBD1
V: TRBV19

CDR3: CASSETGGENIQYF
DNA: TGTGCCAGCAGTGAAACAGGCGGGGAAAACATTCAGTACTTC
size: NA
J: TRBJ2-4
D: NA
V: TRBV6-4

CDR3: CASSIKADGEDYEQYF
DNA: TGTGCCAGTAGTATTAAAGCTGACGGGGAAGACTACGAGCAGTACTTC
size: NA
J: TRBJ2-7
D: NA
V: TRBV19

CDR3: CASSEFRGMKTQYF
DNA: TGTGCCAGCAGCGAATTCAGGGGGATGAAGACCCAGTACTTC
size: few
J: TRBJ2-5
D: TRBD1
V: TRBV11-1

CDR3: CASSLGSNEQFF
DNA: TGTGCCAGCAGCTTGGGGAGCAATGAGCAGTTCTTC
size: NA
J: TRBJ2-1
D: NA
V: TRBV7-2